A selection of T cell receptor beta chains follows, all from one sample in a study of T cell responses to AZD1222 COVID-19 vaccine. Measured with immunoSEQ multiplex PCR; TCRdb has only the in-frame clones, and not every one. The sample yields 180,000 or so clones, about 89% seen once. Sequenced material: peripheral blood, taken 28 days after the second AZD1222 dose. The receptors were sampled from an adult who received the AZD1222 COVID-19 vaccine. Both conserved end residues are trimmed from each CDR3. Each record gives: V gene, CDR3 protein.

>TRBV10-3
AIRGQGGYGYT
>TRBV29-1
SVAPPSSYNEQF
>TRBV7-8
ASSFRDRDVEAF
>TRBV6-5
ASSPGRSTDTQY
>TRBV18
ASSPPRTGNFNEQF
>TRBV6-1
ASSEGPHVRPQH
>TRBV6-2/TRBV6-3
ASSYPRTSGPSYEQY
>TRBV19
ASTSPVGQGVKEQY
>TRBV5-8
ASSPRGVQPQH
>TRBV10-2
ASSEYGGGSPLH
>TRBV18
ASGTSYEQY
>TRBV12-3/TRBV12-4
ASSFSGFEQY
>TRBV3-1/TRBV3-2
ASSHRDRDYEQY
>TRBV7-9
ASSHSDKGHNQPQH
>TRBV2
ASTLSGQGHTDTQY
>TRBV12-3/TRBV12-4
ASSLGANTEAF
>TRBV30
AWSRTGSYNEQF
>TRBV18
ASSPLNTEAF
>TRBV7-2
ASSRTGGSYEQY
>TRBV4-2
ASGEQGRLTEAF
>TRBV5-4
ASSRSGGVNTGELF
>TRBV7-2
ASSPASSSYGYT
>TRBV30
AWSGASSPYNEQF
>TRBV11-2
ASSLDQARGGYT
>TRBV10-1
ASSDEGNTGELF
>TRBV15
ATSREMGVNTEAF
>TRBV18
ASSLGDSRNTEAF
>TRBV2
ASRDREGYT
>TRBV9
ASSSGGATDTQY
>TRBV6-1
ASSEFSGNSYNEQF
>TRBV7-6
ASTRRTDDTGELF
>TRBV10-2
ASSRGGEAF
>TRBV7-6
ASSRGQGIVDTQY
>TRBV4-3
ASSTRQGPLKGYT
>TRBV19
ASSIAPRYNEQF
>TRBV9
ASSPFLRGSGNTIY
>TRBV27
ASSLTQGARGYT
>TRBV29-1
SVEDLFTTGGFGYT
>TRBV11-2
ASSSPQGFETQY
>TRBV11-3
ASSSGQGNYNEQF
>TRBV19
ASSTPMGSNQPQH
>TRBV7-2
ASSSRQGRALH
>TRBV20-1
SASPTGTISYNEQF
>TRBV11-3
ASSLGPNRDEQY
>TRBV19
ASSMDRADEKLF
>TRBV27
ASSLSRGQGYT
>TRBV7-3
ASSRSGGADTQY
>TRBV6-5
ASRYTTYNSPLH
>TRBV7-8
ASSLSGGQPQH
>TRBV14
ASSQVGGLAPGEQY
>TRBV5-1
ASSWDYPTGELF
>TRBV2
ASNQGAEGYT
>TRBV6-6
ASSPGTSGYNEQF
>TRBV4-1
ASSQPDRGNNQPQH
>TRBV27
ASSFLRGLVTGELF
>TRBV27
ASSSIRPNTEAF
>TRBV18
ASSPRRYGEYEQY